A single sample gave rise to the 3 T cell receptor beta chains below, sequenced in a study of monozygotic twins with inflammatory bowel disease (dated by TCRdb to the late 2010s). The library was obtained by 5' RACE. Sequenced using an Illumina HiSeq 2500. One entry per CDR3 protein sequence results from the TCRdb reprocessing of the reads, with DNA left out. The table held for this sample gives about 420,000 distinct CDR3 sequences. In total, the top ten clones hold 2% to 2.5% of the sample. Sequenced material: blood. The receptor source for this set is a human donor with ulcerative colitis or Crohn's disease, or a healthy co-twin of an affected twin (not recorded which).

The V and J genes are TRBV5-6 and TRBJ2-2; TCRdb gives TRBD2 as the D gene, but with no DNA this cannot be confirmed. Germline V gene lookup returns CDR1 SGHDT and CDR2 YYEEEE. This CDR3 region has 15 residues. CDR3 amino acids: CASSGVAGYPGELFF.

This chain links TRBV2 with TRBJ2-7; TCRdb indicates TRBD1, and absent DNA this call remains unverified. The CDR3 covers 14 residues. Per the germline V gene, CDR1 is SNHLY and CDR2 is FYNNEI. The CDR3 sequence: CASSDRAISYEQYF.

This chain joins TRBV7-2 and TRBJ2-7. In germline, CDR1 is SGHTA, CDR2 FQGNSA. There are 14 residues in the CDR3. The CDR3 loop reads CASTVGSDSYEQYF.